This record covers a single T cell receptor (beta chain). This clone came up once. Its cognate antigen has yet to be identified. Per-nucleotide qualities are absent, and no much larger clonotype sits a single base away. The data originate from a study of blood T cell repertoires in COVID-19 (dated by TCRdb to the early 2020s). For context, the study as a whole: The collaborator samples originated in the United States, Italy and Spain and spanned the acute and convalescent phases of COVID-19. The samples were drawn from two sources: the first 160 participants of the ongoing ImmuneRACE study, and 950 to 1,500 subjects contributed by 6 global collaborators. HLA class I and class II types, where available, came from metadata supplied by the sample provider rather than from assay-based typing. A freely available public database, intended as a resource for researchers studying the immune response to SARS-CoV-2, is where the repertoires were released. Nearly every sample came with metadata listing a de-identified subject ID, COVID-19 status, age in years and sex. The material from the prospective study consisted of cDNA or gDNA derived from T cells, B-cell-depleted T cells, or PBMCs. Deeply sampled blood TCRbeta repertoires from subjects exposed to, actively infected with, or recovered from COVID-19 were included in the dataset.

Beyond this particular receptor, the publication reports: The amount of clinical and demographic metadata varied by source and participant and was provided uncurated.

In Seattle, one collaborating source enrolled patients while the infection was active and tracked those patients longitudinally over the course of disease. Collaborating institutions collected whole blood in K2EDTA tubes following their own protocols. For TCRbeta analysis, collaborator samples were shipped as frozen whole blood, as isolated PBMCs, or as DNA extracted from either sample type. Here V drops 8 bases and J drops 5 bases, and the junction holds 4 bases not matched to any gene. Its CDR3 holds 12 amino acids, cysteine through phenylalanine. This entry keeps only the CDR3 DNA: 36 bases, framed from base 1. The germline V gene specifies MDHEN as CDR1 and SYDVKM as CDR2. TCRbeta CDR3 regions were amplified from genomic DNA by means of the immunoSEQ Assay, a bias-controlled multiplex PCR. Processing in the source paper ran as follows. The number of nucleated cells in each sample was estimated by amplification of reference gene primers within the assay. To quantify the absolute abundance of each unique TCRbeta CDR3 rearrangement, sequence reads were collapsed and filtered. For each sample, productive Simpson clonality was calculated as the square root of Simpson's diversity index over productive rearrangements. Here the immuneACCESS table is served through TCRdb, limited to in-frame sequences with V and J called. Missing clones are a known gap in these copies; in checked studies unresolved V genes cover under half, and the rest lacks a known reason. That table furnishes V, J and clone size, whereas the DNA furnished D and trimming. The sample table holds 200,000 to 250,000 clones, of which approximately 80% were seen once. The ten largest clonotypes hold over 6% of the sample.

The TCR sequence derives from a woman older than 75 with COVID-19, enrolled during active disease. The V and J genes are TRBV28 and TRBJ1-1, with 8 middle bases fitting TRBD1. Sequenced sample: peripheral blood. The nucleotides read TGTGCCAGCCAGGGGGCCCGGACTGAAGCTTTCTTT. Translated, it gives CASQGARTEAFF. Full variable domain (CDR3 extended with the reference TRBV28 and TRBJ1-1 proteins): DVKVTQSSRYLVKRTGEKVFLECVQDMDHENMFWYRQDPGLGLRLIYFSYDVKMKEKGDIPEGYSVSREKKERFSLILESASTNQTSMYLCASQGARTEAFFGQGTRLTVV.